The 30 T cell receptor beta chains below come from one sample, sequenced in a study of blood T cell repertoires in COVID-19. Sequencing used immunoSEQ multiplex PCR; TCRdb keeps in-frame clones, though not all of them. In the table there are 90,000 to 130,000 clones, just over 75% of which are singletons. What was sequenced was peripheral blood. These receptors were obtained from a woman of 80 years or more with acute or convalescent COVID-19.

The CDR3 region has the DNA TGTGCCAGCAGCAAAGGGGACTGGGCGGAGGAGACTGGAAACACCATATATTTT. Translating it yields CASSKGDWAEETGNTIYF. The rearrangement links TRBV21-1 to TRBJ1-3. TRBV21-1 is marked as a pseudogene. CDR3 size: 18 residues.

This clone showed up just a few times. The rearrangement links TRBV2 to TRBJ1-6; D ambiguous. The germline CDR1 and CDR2 sequences are SNHLY and FYNNEI. Trimming removed 5 bases from V and 6 bases from J, with 8 bases in between. The CDR3 loop spans 13 amino acids. The CDR3 sequence: CASSIGVNSPLHF. The CDR3 DNA sequence: TGTGCCAGCAGTATCGGGGTTAATTCACCCCTCCACTTT.

CDR3 amino acids: CASRSGTVNSPLHF. The CDR3 DNA reads TGTGCCAGCAGGTCCGGGACAGTAAATTCACCCCTCCACTTT. The rearrangement uses TRBV28 and TRBJ1-6; 7 bases line up with TRBD1. Germline assignment: CDR1 MDHEN and CDR2 SYDVKM. Trimming removed 6 bases from V and 7 bases from J; junction bases left unmatched: 6. The CDR3 spans 14 residues.

The chain has TRBV24-1 and TRBJ2-7; D is perhaps TRBD2 (5 bases). Trimming cost V 4 bases and J 3 bases, with 6 bases left between them. The CDR3 covers 12 residues. Germline loops: CDR1 KGHDR, CDR2 SFDVKD. The CDR3 bases are TGTGCCACCAGTGAGGCGGGCTACGAGCAGTACTTC. Its protein product is CATSEAGYEQYF.

The CDR3 loop is CASMTATYGYTF. CDR3 nucleotides: TGTGCCAGCATGACAGCGACCTATGGCTACACCTTC. V usage is TRBV28 and J usage is TRBJ1-2; TRBD1 might be the D (5 bases). Germline-derived CDR1 and CDR2 are MDHEN and SYDVKM. The CDR3 is 12 amino acids. V was cut by 7 bases and J by 4 bases, with 10 bases left in between.

The genes are TRBV6-5 and TRBJ1-4; the match to TRBD1 covers 8 bases. Unmatched junction bases numbered 3, after V lost 8 bases and J lost 4 bases. Germline-derived CDR1 and CDR2 are MNHEY and SVGAGI. The CDR3 contains 13 residues. CDR3 sequence: CASGQGNNEKLFF. CDR3 nucleotide sequence: TGTGCCAGCGGACAGGGCAATAATGAAAAACTGTTTTTT.

This clone was found once. The chain recombines TRBV11-2 with TRBJ1-3; D gene uncertain. Germline-derived CDR1 and CDR2 are SGHAT and FQNNGV. V was pared by 4 bases and J by 3 bases, with 13 bases between. The CDR3 has 15 amino acids. This CDR3 reads CASSWLGAIGNTIYF. The CDR3 DNA reads as TGTGCCAGCAGCTGGTTGGGCGCGATTGGAAACACCATATATTTT.

The V call is TRBV6-1, the J call TRBJ1-2, with no clear D. Germline V gene sequence: CDR1 MNHNS, CDR2 SASEGT. The CDR3 is 14 amino acids. V lost 2 bases and J 0 bases, leaving 7 bases between the germline ends. The CDR3 is CASSEQVANYGYTF. In nucleotides, the CDR3 is TGTGCCAGCAGTGAACAAGTAGCTAACTATGGCTACACCTTC.

This chain connects TRBV19 to TRBJ2-5; TRBD2 is a possible D gene (6 bases). Trimming took 3 bases from V and 1 from J, leaving 12 bases between them. Germline values: CDR1 LNHDA, CDR2 SQIVND (reference sequence). This CDR3 has 15 residues. CDR3 in amino acids: CASSISGTSQETQYF. The CDR3 DNA sequence: TGTGCCAGTAGTATTTCTGGGACTTCCCAAGAGACCCAGTACTTC. The full variable domain, completed using reference TRBV19 and TRBJ2-5, is DGGITQSPKYLFRKEGQNVTLSCEQNLNHDAMYWYRQDPGQGLRLIYYSQIVNDFQKGDIAEGYSVSREKKESFPLTVTSAQKNPTAFYLCASSISGTSQETQYFGPGTRLLVL.

This clone was counted between two and nine times. CDR3 sequence: CASSLLLGASGRGTNTGELFF. Here the CDR3 DNA reads TGTGCCAGCAGCTTACTCCTCGGGGCTAGCGGGAGAGGGACGAACACCGGGGAGCTGTTTTTT. V gene TRBV7-4 combines with J gene TRBJ2-2; 10 bases agree with TRBD2. The V segment lost 2 bases and the J segment 0 bases; nucleotides outside the gene matches: 15. The CDR3 is 21 residues long. Per germline, CDR1 SGHVT and CDR2 SQSDAQ.

This chain links TRBV19 with TRBJ2-1; 12 nucleotides agree with TRBD2. Trimming removed 2 bases from V and 4 bases from J; junction bases left unmatched: 6. The length of the CDR3 is 17 residues. Germline-derived CDR1 and CDR2 are LNHDA and SQIVND (reference sequence). CDR3 coding DNA: TGTGCCAGTAGTATACCCCCGACTAGCGGGGGATACAATGAGCAGTTCTTC. This translates into CASSIPPTSGGYNEQFF.

In this sample, this clone turned up once. J is TRBJ1-2 and V is TRBV5-1; TRBD1 aligns across 12 bases. Germline loops: CDR1 SGHRS, CDR2 YFSETQ. The CDR3 is made up of 14 amino acids. The trim removed 5 bases at V and 6 bases at J, leaving 5 bases unmatched. CDR3 coding DNA: TGCGCCAGCAGGCCGGGACAGGGGGCCGATGGCTACACCTTC. The encoded protein is CASRPGQGADGYTF.

In DNA form, the CDR3 reads TGTGCCAGCAGTTTATATCCAATCACTGAAGCTTTCTTT. As protein: CASSLYPITEAFF. The chain has TRBV28 and TRBJ1-1; no reliable D call. The V end was cut by 1 base, the J end by 4 bases, with 7 bases between. Germline CDR1 reads MDHEN; CDR2 reads SYDVKM. This CDR3 has 13 residues.

The chain links TRBV11-2 to TRBJ1-6; unclear D gene. The length of the CDR3 is 13 residues. Germline lookup yields CDR1 SGHAT and CDR2 FQNNGV. V lost 0 bases to trimming and J lost 9 bases, with 6 bases between them. CDR3 nucleotides: TGTGCCAGCAGCTTAGATCTAGGTTCACCCCTCCACTTT. Amino acid sequence: CASSLDLGSPLHF. Full variable domain (remainder filled in from reference TRBV11-2 and TRBJ1-6): EAGVAQSPRYKIIEKRQSVAFWCNPISGHATLYWYQQILGQGPKLLIQFQNNGVVDDSQLPKDRFSAERLKGVDSTLKIQPAKLEDSAVYLCASSLDLGSPLHFGNGTRLTVT.

In DNA, the CDR3 is TGTGCCTCCCTAGCGGGAGGGCAAGTTGAGCAGTTCTTC. Translating it yields CASLAGGQVEQFF. The chain recombines TRBV30 with TRBJ2-1; 12 bases agree with TRBD2. CDR1 is GTSNPN, CDR2 SVGIG, per germline (reference sequence). V shed 7 bases and J 9 bases; nucleotides not matched to a gene: 7. The CDR3 is 13 amino acids. Variable domain in full (rest from reference TRBV30 and TRBJ2-1): SQTIHQWPATLVQPVGSPLSLECTVEGTSNPNLYWYRQAAGRGLQLLFYSVGIGQISSEVPQNLSASRPQDRQFILSSKKLLLSDSGFYLCASLAGGQVEQFFGPGTRLTVL.

This clone was detected a few times. J is TRBJ1-2 and V is TRBV6-5, with 9 positions matching TRBD1. This CDR3 spans 14 amino acids. Germline trimming cut 5 bases from V and 8 bases from J; bases unmatched to any gene: 9. The germline CDR1 and CDR2 sequences are MNHEY and SVGAGI. The CDR3 DNA is TGTGCCAGCAGTCTTAACAGGGGGCAAGGAGGCTACACCTTC. Translation gives CASSLNRGQGGYTF.

The chain combines TRBV6-1 with TRBJ1-2; TRBD1 might be the D (6 bases). This CDR3 has 18 amino acids. Trimming removed 0 bases from V and 7 bases from J, with 24 bases in between. Germline V gives CDR1 MNHNS, CDR2 SASEGT. CDR3 DNA: TGTGCCAGCAGTGAAGCGCCGGGGGGGGCTCCACTTATGGGTGGCTACACCTTC. Its translation: CASSEAPGGAPLMGGYTF.

This sequence joins TRBV10-1 and TRBJ1-2; 7 bases line up with TRBD1. Looked up from germline, CDR1 is WNHNN and CDR2 is SYGVQD (reference sequence). CDR3 length: 15 residues. V gave up 0 bases and J gave up 6 bases; unmatched junction bases: 7. The DNA for the CDR3 is TGCGCCAGCAGTGAGTCACCGGGACAGATAAATGGCTACACCTTC. Translated, it gives CASSESPGQINGYTF.

V gene TRBV9 combines with J gene TRBJ2-1; 8 nucleotides line up with TRBD2. Looked up from germline, CDR1 is SGDLS and CDR2 is YYNGEE. J gave up 4 bases and V 2 bases, and 5 bases lay outside the gene matches. CDR3 size: 15 residues. The CDR3 is CASSVRLAGYNEQFF. CDR3 nucleotide sequence: TGTGCCAGCAGCGTCAGGCTAGCGGGTTACAATGAGCAGTTCTTC.

In this sample, this clone turned up once. The J gene is TRBJ2-1, the V gene TRBV27, with 10 bases matching TRBD1. The CDR3 runs 16 residues. Germline CDR1 is MNHEY and CDR2 is SMNVEV (reference sequence). The V segment lost 6 bases and the J segment 4 bases; nucleotides outside the gene matches: 9. The CDR3 nucleotides read TGTGCCAGCAGATGGCGCGGGACAGGGGATTACAATGAGCAGTTCTTC. Residues: CASRWRGTGDYNEQFF.

The chain employs TRBV28 and TRBJ1-1; D uncertain. V was pared by 3 bases and J by 0 bases, with 8 bases between. CDR3 length: 14 amino acids. Per germline, CDR1 MDHEN and CDR2 SYDVKM. CDR3: CASSLSSLNTEAFF. The DNA of the CDR3 is TGTGCCAGCAGTTTGAGTAGCCTGAACACTGAAGCTTTCTTT. Full variable domain (rest looked up from reference TRBV28 and TRBJ1-1): DVKVTQSSRYLVKRTGEKVFLECVQDMDHENMFWYRQDPGLGLRLIYFSYDVKMKEKGDIPEGYSVSREKKERFSLILESASTNQTSMYLCASSLSSLNTEAFFGQGTRLTVV.

The gene calls are TRBV5-5 and TRBJ2-7; D is ambiguous. The CDR3 runs to 12 residues. V was shortened by 1 base and J by 5 bases, with 7 bases between the two germline ends. CDR1 is SGHKS and CDR2 is YYEKEE in the germline V gene (reference sequence). The CDR3 DNA reads as TGTGCCAGCAGCTTGACAGTTAACGAGCAGTACTTC. This gives the protein CASSLTVNEQYF.

The gene calls are TRBV18 and TRBJ2-2; D might be TRBD1 (6 bases). From germline, CDR1 is KGHSH and CDR2 LQKENI. The V end was cut by 3 bases, the J end by 0 bases, with 20 bases between. The CDR3 runs 19 residues. The CDR3, as DNA: TGTGCCAGCTCACCGAAAACGGTGACAGGTGGTACGAACACCGGGGAGCTGTTTTTT. Protein product: CASSPKTVTGGTNTGELFF.

J is TRBJ2-3 and V is TRBV30; TRBD2 aligns across 10 bases. J gave up 2 bases and V 1 base, and 3 bases lay outside the gene matches. CDR3 length: 15 residues. Germline assignment: CDR1 GTSNPN and CDR2 SVGIG (reference sequence). The CDR3 nucleotides are TGTGCCTGGAGTGCACTAGCGGGATACACAGATACGCAGTATTTT. Its translation: CAWSALAGYTDTQYF.

The chain links TRBV5-1 to TRBJ2-1, with D possibly TRBD2 on 5 matching bases. CDR1 SGHRS and CDR2 YFSETQ come from the germline V gene. V was cut by 0 bases and J by 6 bases, with 13 bases left in between. This CDR3 has 15 amino acids. CDR3 protein: CASSLVSGSRNEQFF. DNA of the CDR3: TGCGCCAGCAGCTTGGTTTCGGGATCCCGCAATGAGCAGTTCTTC.

V and J are TRBV5-1 and TRBJ2-3; weak D call: TRBD1 (6 bases). V lost 0 bases and J 5 bases, leaving 16 bases between the germline ends. Germline CDR1 reads SGHRS; CDR2 reads YFSETQ. The CDR3 covers 16 residues. CDR3 amino acids: CASSLVRGGSVDTQYF. Written as DNA, the CDR3 is TGCGCCAGCAGCTTGGTTCGTGGGGGCTCGGTAGATACGCAGTATTTT.

The chain uses TRBV12-3 or TRBV12-4 and TRBJ1-1; D remains unclear. There are 13 residues in the CDR3. V lost 5 bases to trimming and J lost 5 bases, with 12 bases between them. CDR3 loop: CASSLTRETEAFF. CDR3 bases: TGTGCCAGCAGTCTCACCCGAGAGACTGAAGCTTTCTTT.

This clone turned up a few times. The chain carries TRBV7-9 and TRBJ1-6, with D unclear. V lost 6 bases, J lost 0 bases, and 9 bases lay in between. The CDR3 has 15 residues. The germline gives CDR1 SEHNR, CDR2 FQNEAQ (reference sequence). The CDR3 region has the DNA TGTGCCAGCAGAAGTAAGAGCTCCTATAATTCACCCCTCCACTTT. This encodes CASRSKSSYNSPLHF.

The chain joins TRBV5-4 to TRBJ2-5, with 9 bases identical to TRBD1. V gave up 4 bases and J gave up 4 bases; unmatched junction bases: 8. The CDR3 totals 15 residues. Germline loops: CDR1 SGHNT, CDR2 YYREEE (reference sequence). The CDR3 nucleotides are TGTGCCAGCAGCGGAATGGGACAGGGAGGAGAGACCCAGTACTTC. It is translated as CASSGMGQGGETQYF.

The rearrangement joins TRBV19 to TRBJ2-1; 14 bases line up with TRBD2. V dropped 9 bases and J dropped 5; count of bases not matched to a gene: 12. Germline loops: CDR1 LNHDA, CDR2 SQIVND (reference sequence). This CDR3 spans 17 amino acids. In DNA form, the CDR3 reads TGTGCCAGCCGACGACTAGCGGGAGGGCCTGATAACAATGAGCAGTTCTTC. Protein: CASRRLAGGPDNNEQFF.